This T cell receptor (beta chain) comes out of a study of blood T cells in healthy people across ages (dated by TCRdb to between 2015 and 2017). About the full investigation: In model experiments, template switching captured roughly one uniquely barcoded TCR beta cDNA molecule for every two T cells. To track age-related changes in TCR beta repertoire diversity, the study relied on deep sequencing normalized with unique cDNA molecular identifiers. The donors were divided into four age groups: young (average 16 years), middle-aged (about 39), aged (approximately 62) and long-lived (approximately 74). To avoid experimental bias, donors of different ages were spread randomly across the sequencing lanes. Using the same blood draw, the study looked at two additional independent replicas of 1 million unique cDNA reads for two donors, one aged 18 to 29 and the other aged 80 or older. Points the paper makes about the study in general: Estimates of total diversity based on one million sequenced T cells were considered lower bounds and underestimates. Because donor CMV infection status was unknown, age-related changes in expanded clonotypes were potentially confounded. Bulk unsorted PBMC profiling prevented conclusive comparison of naive and antigen-experienced compartments. The percentage of naive T cells measured by flow cytometry correlated strongly with observed TCR beta diversity. Observed TCR beta diversity per million T cells fell roughly linearly with age, and a significant reduction was already apparent by age around 40. Compared with the aged group, the long-lived group had more naive CD4+ T cells, fewer expanded clones and increased TCR diversity, a pattern suggesting age selection.

From its cysteine to its phenylalanine, the CDR3 spans 13 amino acids. Only the CDR3 DNA stays, 39 bases, in frame from base 1. V lost 6 bases and J lost 2 bases; the stretch between them is 10 bases long. Systemically healthy Caucasian individuals from Russia, around 39 in total and aged roughly 6 to 95 years, were included as donors. Each donor gave about 10 milliliters of peripheral blood, drawn into EDTA-treated Vacutainer tubes. PBMCs were isolated by Ficoll-Paque density-gradient centrifugation, with at least 7 million obtained per sample. Total RNA was extracted from PBMCs with Trizol reagent, with at least 6 micrograms obtained per sample. For every donor, flow cytometry on a PBMC aliquot measured the percentage of naive CD45RAhigh/CD27high T cells. This clonotype was detected only a few times. This receptor's antigen is unknown. No much larger clone is present one base from it, and per-base qualities are unavailable.

To prepare the library, 5' RACE was applied. Sequencing instrument: Illumina HiSeq 2500. A second PCR of 7 to 11 cycles was performed with a sample-barcoded 5' primer and a J-beta primer mix. A unique molecular identifier was introduced onto each TCR beta cDNA molecule by a template-switch 5' adaptor carrying 12 random nucleotides. Each sample yielded at least 3 million CDR3-containing paired-end reads. First-strand cDNA was synthesized from all RNA with the Mint cDNA synthesis kit, primed by a TRBC-specific oligonucleotide. Following uracil-DNA glycosylase treatment, all cDNA underwent a first 18-cycle PCR with the universal primers M1SS and BC2_uni_R. Under the source paper's analysis protocol: For normalization, 1 million high-quality reads were randomly selected from each sample, with every read carrying a distinct molecular identifier. Reads with shared molecular identifiers were discarded instead of being binned into consensus sequences. MiTCR, with a Q25 quality threshold and the strictest error-elimination algorithm, was used for CDR3 identification, clonotype clustering and error correction. A nonparametric unseen species model with Euler transformation was used to estimate a lower bound on total TCR beta diversity. TCRdb reprocessed the public reads (quality trimming at Q25 with fastp, clone calling with MiXCR) and kept in-frame beta chains. Under each unique CDR3 protein, matching rows form one entry showing the most common genes and DNA. These V and J calls originate from TCRdb's pipeline instead of the authors' own analysis. The sample contains hundreds of thousands of distinct CDR3 sequences, roughly 58% of them found a single time. The ten largest clones add up to approximately 40% of the sample.

Sequenced material: blood. The source of this sequence is a man aged 55 to 70 in good health. Here the chain combines TRBV12-3 or TRBV12-4 and TRBJ2-5, and TRBD1 may be the D gene, going by 5 matching bases. The DNA sequence is given as TGTGCCAGCAGACATTACAGGCAAGAGACCCAGTACTTC. This translates into CASRHYRQETQYF.